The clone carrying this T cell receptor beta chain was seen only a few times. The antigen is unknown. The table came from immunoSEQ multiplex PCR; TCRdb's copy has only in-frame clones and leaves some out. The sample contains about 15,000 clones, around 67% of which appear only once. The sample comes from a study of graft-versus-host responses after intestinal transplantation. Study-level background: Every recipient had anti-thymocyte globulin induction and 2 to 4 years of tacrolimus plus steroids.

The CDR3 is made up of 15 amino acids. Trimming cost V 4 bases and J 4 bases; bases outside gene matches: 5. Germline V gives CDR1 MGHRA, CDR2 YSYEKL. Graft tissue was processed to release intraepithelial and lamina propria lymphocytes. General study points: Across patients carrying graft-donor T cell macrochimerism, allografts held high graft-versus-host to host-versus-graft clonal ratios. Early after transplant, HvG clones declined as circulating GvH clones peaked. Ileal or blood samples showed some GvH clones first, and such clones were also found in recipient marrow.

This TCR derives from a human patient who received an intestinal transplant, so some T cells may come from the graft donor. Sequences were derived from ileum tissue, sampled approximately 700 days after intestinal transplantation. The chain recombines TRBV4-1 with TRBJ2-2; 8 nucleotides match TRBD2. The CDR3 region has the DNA TGCGCCAGCAGCCTCGGGGGGGCCGCCACCGGGGAGCTGTTTTTT. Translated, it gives CASSLGGAATGELFF.